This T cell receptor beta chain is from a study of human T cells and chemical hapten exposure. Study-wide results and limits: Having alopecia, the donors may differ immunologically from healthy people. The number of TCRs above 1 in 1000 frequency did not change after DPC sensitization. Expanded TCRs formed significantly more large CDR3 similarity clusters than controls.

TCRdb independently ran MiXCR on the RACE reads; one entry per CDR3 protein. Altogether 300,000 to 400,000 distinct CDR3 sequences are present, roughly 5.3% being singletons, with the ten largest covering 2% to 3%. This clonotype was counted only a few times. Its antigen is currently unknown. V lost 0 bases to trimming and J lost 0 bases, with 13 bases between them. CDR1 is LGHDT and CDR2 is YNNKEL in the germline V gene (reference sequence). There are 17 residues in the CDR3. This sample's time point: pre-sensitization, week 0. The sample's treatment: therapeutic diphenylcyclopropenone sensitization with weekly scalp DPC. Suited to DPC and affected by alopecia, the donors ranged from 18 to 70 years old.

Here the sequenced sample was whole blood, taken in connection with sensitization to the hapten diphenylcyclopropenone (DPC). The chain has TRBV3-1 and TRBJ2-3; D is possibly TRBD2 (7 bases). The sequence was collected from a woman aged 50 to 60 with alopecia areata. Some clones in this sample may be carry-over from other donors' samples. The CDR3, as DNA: TGTGCCAGCAGCCAAGAAAGGGGGGGGACTAGCACAGATACGCAGTATTTT. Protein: CASSQERGGTSTDTQYF.